This is a list of T cell receptor beta chains from one sample in a study of cytomegalovirus exposure and HLA in healthy donors. The assay was immunoSEQ multiplex PCR, and TCRdb's table has in-frame clones only and misses some. The table includes 110,000 or so clones, about 78% detected once. Sequencing used PBMCs. The receptor source for this set is a man aged 25 to 45 in good health and CMV-seronegative. The conserved cysteine and the conserved F or W are not part of the CDR3 here.

TRBV2	TRBJ2-1	11	ASSELGRQTWF
TRBV18	TRBJ2-7	13	ASSPPRGGIYEQY
TRBV7-9	TRBJ1-4	15	ASSFYGTDATNEKLF
TRBV11-3	TRBJ2-7	12	ASSLGFGNYEQY
TRBV6-1	TRBJ1-2	11	ASSEGADYGYT
TRBV10-1	TRBJ1-1	13	ASIFEITGDTEAF
TRBV10-2	TRBJ1-1	11	ASSEQGGTEAF
TRBV2	TRBJ2-2	11	ASSPGPTGELF
TRBV28	TRBJ2-7	15	ASSSSPRLARAYEQY
TRBV5-1	TRBJ2-5	12	ASSSGQGRETQY
TRBV7-2	TRBJ2-5	13	ASSLAVAGRETQY
TRBV30	TRBJ2-7	13	AWSGGTSGTYEQY
TRBV6-5	TRBJ1-3	9	ASSRGGTIY
TRBV6-5	TRBJ1-2	11	ASSHGTYYGYT
TRBV10-2	TRBJ2-1	12	ASRVAGGVNEQF
TRBV19	TRBJ2-1	13	ASSMKEITYNEQF
TRBV4-3	TRBJ2-3	14	ASSRELAGGTDTQY
TRBV19	TRBJ2-1	13	ASRGDYKSYNEQF
TRBV4-3	TRBJ2-3	15	ASSQDVVGVDQDTQY
TRBV6-1	TRBJ2-5	11	ASKQVHQETQY
TRBV7-2	TRBJ2-1	12	ASSPNTGGHEQF
TRBV5-1	TRBJ1-5	14	ASSLGPGTEGQPQH
TRBV5-6	NA	12	ASSQLDSFYEQY
TRBV27	TRBJ2-5	14	ASSLSPLGQQETQY
TRBV27	TRBJ2-4	12	ASSPRGYQNIQY
TRBV12-5	TRBJ2-1	12	ASGLGLAYNEQF
TRBV18	TRBJ2-1	14	ASSFSASTTYNEQF
TRBV30	TRBJ2-7	12	AWTTGGGLSEQY
TRBV30	TRBJ2-1	10	AWDPGVNEQF
TRBV11-2	TRBJ2-7	15	ASSLALGQGSEDEQY
TRBV5-1	TRBJ1-4	12	ASKTSVPNEKLF
TRBV28	TRBJ1-1	11	ASSLWAGDEAF
TRBV6-6	TRBJ2-3	14	ASSYLQGARTDTQY
TRBV15	TRBJ2-3	13	ATSPERPPPDTQY
TRBV6-5	TRBJ2-3	13	ASSYQASGSDTQY
TRBV5-1	TRBJ2-1	12	ASGWTGGKDEQF
TRBV5-1	TRBJ2-3	13	ASRWGEFSTDTQY
TRBV2	TRBJ1-5	14	ASRSGTAAGNQPQH
TRBV9	TRBJ1-1	11	ASSSREDTEAF
TRBV6-1	TRBJ1-1	12	ASGHRVASYEAF
TRBV6-5	TRBJ1-2	10	ATSGTGHGYT
TRBV29-1	TRBJ2-7	9	SVNRGYEQY
TRBV4-1	TRBJ2-7	13	ASSQGLLSSYEQY
TRBV5-1	TRBJ1-2	12	ASSFEDSNYGYT
TRBV6-1	TRBJ1-5	13	ASSESPRVGKPQH
TRBV2	TRBJ1-4	12	ASTPGQGYEKLF
TRBV6-5	TRBJ1-5	12	ASSYVQGIGPQH
TRBV5-4	TRBJ1-1	11	ASSLGQDTEAF
TRBV18	TRBJ1-1	12	ASSLMGRNTEAF
TRBV27	TRBJ1-1	12	ASSSADRGPEAF
TRBV28	TRBJ1-2	10	ASSLGDYGYT